This T cell receptor beta chain comes out of a study of blood T cell repertoires in COVID-19. Across 20 to 25 US areas, participants ranged in age from about 18 to 89 years. Allocation to cohorts depended on clinical history reported by the participants. Participants in the exposed group had met a COVID-19 case in the 2 weeks before joining the study. As handled by the study authors: Researchers report that nucleated cell counts were estimated from reference gene primer amplification. Measured with immunoSEQ multiplex PCR; TCRdb has only the in-frame clones, and not every one. V, J and clone size derive from that table, while D and trimming were established from the DNA sequence. This table has more than 300,000 clones, roughly nine tenths appearing once. Trimming removed 0 bases from V and 2 bases from J, with 15 bases in between. The CDR3 is 16 residues long. Germline CDR1 is SGDLS and CDR2 is YYNGEE.

The chain links TRBV9 to TRBJ2-7; perhaps TRBD1 as D (6 bases). Sequenced sample: PBMCs or T cells enriched from blood (not recorded which). This receptor was identified in a middle-aged woman who had been exposed to COVID-19. CDR3 residues: CASSVALTGTTYEQYF. The CDR3 nucleotides are TGTGCCAGCAGCGTAGCTCTAACAGGGACAACCTACGAGCAGTACTTC.